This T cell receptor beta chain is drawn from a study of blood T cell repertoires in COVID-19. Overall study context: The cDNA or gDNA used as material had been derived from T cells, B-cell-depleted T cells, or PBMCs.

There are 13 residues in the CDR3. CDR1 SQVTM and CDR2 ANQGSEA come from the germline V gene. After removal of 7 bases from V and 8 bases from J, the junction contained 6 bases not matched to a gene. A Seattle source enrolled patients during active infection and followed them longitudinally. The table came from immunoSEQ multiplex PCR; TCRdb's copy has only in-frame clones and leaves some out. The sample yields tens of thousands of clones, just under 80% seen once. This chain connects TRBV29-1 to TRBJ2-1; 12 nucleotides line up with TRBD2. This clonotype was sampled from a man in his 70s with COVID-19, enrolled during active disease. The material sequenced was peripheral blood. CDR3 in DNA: TGCAGCGCCCAGGGACTAGCGGGTTATGAGCAGTTCTTC. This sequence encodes CSAQGLAGYEQFF.